This entry is about one T cell receptor (beta chain). The CDR3 consists of 11 residues. The V gene's germline CDR1 is DFQATT and CDR2 SNEGSKA (reference sequence). V was pared by 4 bases and J by 6 bases, with 9 bases between. The sample comes from a study of blood T cell repertoires in COVID-19. Whole-study context: The United States, Italy and Spain supplied acute and convalescent COVID-19 samples. PBMCs, B-cell-depleted T cells, or T cells were the source of the cDNA or gDNA that made up the material.

The authors' processing: Reference gene primer amplification in the assay estimated nucleated cell counts. The table came from immunoSEQ multiplex PCR; TCRdb's copy has only in-frame clones and leaves some out. V, J and clone size derive from that table, while D and trimming were established from the DNA sequence. Here the sample spans about 170,000 clones, 70% to 85% being singletons. The receptor was isolated from a man in his 60s who had recovered from COVID-19. The genes are TRBV20-1 and TRBJ2-5; D remains unclear. The sample comprised peripheral blood. For the CDR3, the DNA is TGCAGTGCTATGGCAGGCCAGACCCAGTACTTC. Amino acids: CSAMAGQTQYF.